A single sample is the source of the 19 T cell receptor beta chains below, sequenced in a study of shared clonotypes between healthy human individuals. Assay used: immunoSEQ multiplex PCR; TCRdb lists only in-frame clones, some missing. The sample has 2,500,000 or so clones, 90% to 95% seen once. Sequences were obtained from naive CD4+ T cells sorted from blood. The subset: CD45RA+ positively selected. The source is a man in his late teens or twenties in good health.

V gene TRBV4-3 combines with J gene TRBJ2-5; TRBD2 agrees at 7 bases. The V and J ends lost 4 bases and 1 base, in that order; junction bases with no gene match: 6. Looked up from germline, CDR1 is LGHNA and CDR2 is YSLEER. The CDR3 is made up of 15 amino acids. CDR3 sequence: CASSRTRSFQETQYF. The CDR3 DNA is TGCGCCAGCAGCCGGACTAGAAGTTTCCAAGAGACCCAGTACTTC.

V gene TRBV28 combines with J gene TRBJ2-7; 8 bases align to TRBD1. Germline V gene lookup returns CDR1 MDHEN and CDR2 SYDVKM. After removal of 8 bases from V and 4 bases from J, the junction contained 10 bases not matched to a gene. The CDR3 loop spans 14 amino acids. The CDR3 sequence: CASETRDRLYEQYF. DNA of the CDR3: TGTGCCAGCGAGACTCGGGACAGGCTGTACGAGCAGTACTTC. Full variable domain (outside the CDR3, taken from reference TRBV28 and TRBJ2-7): DVKVTQSSRYLVKRTGEKVFLECVQDMDHENMFWYRQDPGLGLRLIYFSYDVKMKEKGDIPEGYSVSREKKERFSLILESASTNQTSMYLCASETRDRLYEQYFGPGTRLTVT.

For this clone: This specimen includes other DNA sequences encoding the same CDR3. The CDR3 DNA reads TGTGCCAGCTCAGGGGACAGCCAAGAGACCCAGTACTTC. It translates to CASSGDSQETQYF. The chain is built from TRBV18 and TRBJ2-5; TRBD1 aligns across 7 bases. From germline, CDR1 is KGHSH and CDR2 LQKENI. J gave up 1 base and V 5 bases, and 1 base lay outside the gene matches. The CDR3 contains 13 residues.

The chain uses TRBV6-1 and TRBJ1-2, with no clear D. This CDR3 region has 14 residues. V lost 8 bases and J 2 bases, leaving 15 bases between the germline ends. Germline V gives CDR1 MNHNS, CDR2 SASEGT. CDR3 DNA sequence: TGTGCCAGCGCCAGTGGGCGGACGAACTATGGCTACACCTTC. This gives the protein CASASGRTNYGYTF.

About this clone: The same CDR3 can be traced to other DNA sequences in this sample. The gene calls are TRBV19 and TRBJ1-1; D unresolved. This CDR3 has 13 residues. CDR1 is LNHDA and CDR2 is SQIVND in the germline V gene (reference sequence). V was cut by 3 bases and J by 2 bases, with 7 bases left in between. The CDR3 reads CASSILGNTEAFF. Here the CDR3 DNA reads TGTGCCAGTAGTATCCTGGGCAACACTGAAGCTTTCTTT.

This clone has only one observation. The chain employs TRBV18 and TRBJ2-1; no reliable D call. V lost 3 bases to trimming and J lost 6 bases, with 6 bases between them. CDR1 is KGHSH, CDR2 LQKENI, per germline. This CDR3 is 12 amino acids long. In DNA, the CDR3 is TGTGCCAGCTCACCGGATCTCAATGAGCAGTTCTTC. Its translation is CASSPDLNEQFF.

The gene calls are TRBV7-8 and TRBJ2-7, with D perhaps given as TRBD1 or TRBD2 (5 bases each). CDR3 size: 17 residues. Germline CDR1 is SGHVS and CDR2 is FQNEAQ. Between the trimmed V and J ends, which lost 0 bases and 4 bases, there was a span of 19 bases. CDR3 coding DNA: TGTGCCAGCAGCTTAGCCCCCCGGGGCGGAGCTGATTACGAGCAGTACTTC. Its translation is CASSLAPRGGADYEQYF.

CDR3 protein: CAISEYGQESNYGYTF. CDR3 DNA sequence: TGTGCCATCAGTGAATACGGACAGGAGTCTAACTATGGCTACACCTTC. The V gene is TRBV10-3, the J gene TRBJ1-2; 7 positions agree with TRBD1. The V segment lost 3 bases and the J segment 0 bases; nucleotides outside the gene matches: 7. Per germline, CDR1 ENHRY and CDR2 SYGVKD. This CDR3 has 16 amino acids.

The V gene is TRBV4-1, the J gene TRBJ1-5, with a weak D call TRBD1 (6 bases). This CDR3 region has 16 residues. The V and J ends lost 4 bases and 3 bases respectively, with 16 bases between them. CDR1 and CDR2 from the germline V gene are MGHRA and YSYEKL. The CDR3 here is CASSLESGVVNQPQHF. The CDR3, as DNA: TGCGCCAGCAGCCTAGAGTCAGGGGTCGTCAATCAGCCCCAGCATTTT.

CDR3 bases: TGTGCCTGGATGCAGACAGGGGGCACAGATACGCAGTATTTT. This codes for CAWMQTGGTDTQYF. This rearrangement joins TRBV30 to TRBJ2-3, with TRBD1 identical over 8 bases. From germline, CDR1 is GTSNPN and CDR2 SVGIG (reference sequence). The CDR3 totals 14 residues. With 4 bases clipped from V and 1 base from J, the junction kept 4 bases outside the gene matches.

The CDR3 sequence: CASSLSRTALNSPLHF. The CDR3 nucleotides are TGTGCCAGCAGTTTGTCAAGGACAGCTCTTAATTCACCCCTCCACTTT. This chain links TRBV28 with TRBJ1-6; tentative D call: TRBD1 (6 bases). The germline gives CDR1 MDHEN, CDR2 SYDVKM. Between the trimmed V and J ends, which lost 3 bases and 6 bases, there was a span of 15 bases. The CDR3 spans 16 residues.

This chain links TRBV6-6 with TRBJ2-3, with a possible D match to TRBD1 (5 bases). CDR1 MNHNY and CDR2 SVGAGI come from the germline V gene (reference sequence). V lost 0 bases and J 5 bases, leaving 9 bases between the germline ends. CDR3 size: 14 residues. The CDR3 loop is CASSYSRGQDTQYF. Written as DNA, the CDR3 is TGTGCCAGCAGTTACTCTAGGGGCCAAGATACGCAGTATTTT.

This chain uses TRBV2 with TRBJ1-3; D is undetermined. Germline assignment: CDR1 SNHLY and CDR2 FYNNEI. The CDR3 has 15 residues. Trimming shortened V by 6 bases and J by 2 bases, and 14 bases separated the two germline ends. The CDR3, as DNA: TGTGCCAGCAGCCCCGACGCAGGAGCTGGAAACACCATATATTTT. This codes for CASSPDAGAGNTIYF.

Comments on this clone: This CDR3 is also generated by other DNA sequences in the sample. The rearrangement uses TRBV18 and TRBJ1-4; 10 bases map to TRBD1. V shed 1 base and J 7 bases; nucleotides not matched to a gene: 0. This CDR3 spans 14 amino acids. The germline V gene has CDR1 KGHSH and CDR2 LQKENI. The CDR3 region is CASSPRTGGEKLFF. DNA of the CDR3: TGTGCCAGCTCACCACGGACAGGGGGTGAAAAACTGTTTTTT.

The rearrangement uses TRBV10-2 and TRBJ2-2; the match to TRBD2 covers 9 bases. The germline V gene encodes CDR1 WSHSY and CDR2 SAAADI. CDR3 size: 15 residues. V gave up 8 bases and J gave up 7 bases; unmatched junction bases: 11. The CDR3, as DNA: TGCGCCAGCGTAAGCCAGGGACTAGCCGTCGGGGAGCTGTTTTTT. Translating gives CASVSQGLAVGELFF.

The CDR3 coding sequence is TGTGCCAGCAGTGAAAAGCGGGTGAACACCGGGGAGCTGTTTTTT. Translation gives CASSEKRVNTGELFF. The chain has TRBV2 and TRBJ2-2; possibly TRBD2 for D (6 bases). Trimming removed 2 bases at V and 1 base at J, with 8 bases between. The CDR3 loop spans 15 amino acids. CDR1 SNHLY and CDR2 FYNNEI come from the germline V gene.

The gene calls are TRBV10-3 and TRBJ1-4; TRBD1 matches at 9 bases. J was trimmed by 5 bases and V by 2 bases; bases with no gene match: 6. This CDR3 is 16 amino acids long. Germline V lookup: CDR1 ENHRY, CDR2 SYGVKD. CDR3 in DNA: TGTGCCATCAGTGAGCCGAGACAGGGGGGGAATGAAAAACTGTTTTTT. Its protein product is CAISEPRQGGNEKLFF.

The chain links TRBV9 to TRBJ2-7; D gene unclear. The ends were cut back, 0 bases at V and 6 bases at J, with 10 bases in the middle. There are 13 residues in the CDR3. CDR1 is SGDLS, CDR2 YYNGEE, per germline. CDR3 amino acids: CASSVGGELEQYF. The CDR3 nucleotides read TGTGCCAGCAGCGTAGGTGGAGAACTCGAGCAGTACTTC.

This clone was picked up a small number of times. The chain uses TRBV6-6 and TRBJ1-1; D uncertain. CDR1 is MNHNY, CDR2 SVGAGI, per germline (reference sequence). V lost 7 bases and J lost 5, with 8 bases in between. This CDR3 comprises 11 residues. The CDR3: CASMWETEAFF. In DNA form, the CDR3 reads TGTGCCAGCATGTGGGAGACTGAAGCTTTCTTT.